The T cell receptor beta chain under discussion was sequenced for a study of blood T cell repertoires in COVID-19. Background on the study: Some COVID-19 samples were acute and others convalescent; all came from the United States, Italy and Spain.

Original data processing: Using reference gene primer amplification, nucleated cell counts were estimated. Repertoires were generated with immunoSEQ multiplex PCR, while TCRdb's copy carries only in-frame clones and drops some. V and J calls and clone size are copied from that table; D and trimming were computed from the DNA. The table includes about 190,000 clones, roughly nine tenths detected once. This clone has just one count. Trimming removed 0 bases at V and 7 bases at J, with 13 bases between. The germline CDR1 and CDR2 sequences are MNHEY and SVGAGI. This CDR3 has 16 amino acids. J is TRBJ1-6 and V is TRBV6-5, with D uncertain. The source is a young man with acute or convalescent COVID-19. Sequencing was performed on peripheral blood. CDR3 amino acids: CASSYSNGRGNSPLHF. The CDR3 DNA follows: TGTGCCAGCAGTTACTCGAACGGGAGAGGGAATTCACCCCTCCACTTT.